This T cell receptor beta chain was observed in a study of cytomegalovirus exposure and HLA in healthy donors. Broader study findings: The sole available immune exposure information was CMV serostatus. Generally TCR sequences proved uncommon, though certain public TCRs appeared in numerous donors. The productive fraction for most TCR beta V segments was about 90% or about 30% in an earlier analysis.

In the case of this clone: What it binds is unknown.

This PCR relied on a set of 60 Vbeta primers and 13 Jbeta primers. TCRdb's copy holds only in-frame clones and misses some; the assay was immunoSEQ multiplex PCR. The sample contains tens of thousands of clones, around three quarters of which appear only once. Though probably carrying unrecorded immune exposures, donors were nominally healthy at sampling. This clonotype was sampled from a man aged 50 to 59 in good health and CMV-seronegative. Source material: PBMCs.

The CDR3 nucleotides are TGTGCCAGCAGCTTAGACAGGGACCTCGCCTACAATGAGCAGTTCTTC. Translating gives CASSLDRDLAYNEQFF. The V and J genes are TRBV7-8 and TRBJ2-1, with D perhaps TRBD1 (6 bases). This CDR3 contains 16 residues. V lost 1 base and J lost 2, with 12 bases in between. The germline CDR1 and CDR2 sequences are SGHVS and FQNEAQ.